This TCR beta chain was captured by sequencing in a study of technical replicates of blood from several donors. Here immunoSEQ multiplex PCR was the method, and the copy in TCRdb shows in-frame clones only, minus some. The table shows about 83,000 clones, with around 90% occurring only once. The sample consisted of T cells isolated from PBMCs. The TCR comes from a human donor in good health.

CDR3 DNA sequence: TGTGCCAGCAGTACGGGGGGTACCTACGAGCAGTACTTC. Protein: CASSTGGTYEQYF. The genes are TRBV2 and TRBJ2-7; TRBD2 agrees at 7 bases. This CDR3 spans 13 amino acids. J gave up 2 bases and V 5 bases, and 3 bases lay outside the gene matches. Germline V CDR1 and CDR2: SNHLY, FYNNEI.